The sample holds a few counts of the clone carrying this TCR beta chain. The antigen is undetermined. MiXCR was run by TCRdb on the PCR reads, yielding one entry per CDR3 protein. The sample shows about 40,000 distinct CDR3 sequences, 15% to 20% of them seen only once. This specimen belongs to a study of molecular identifiers for immune sequencing clone quantification. The CDR3 covers 13 residues. From germline, CDR1 is MNHEY and CDR2 SVGEGT. Trimming cost V 7 bases and J 0 bases, with 7 bases left between them. Study-level findings and limits: Over 97% of CMV-specific effector molecules, but under 1% of naive ones, were in clones above 20 copies. In a background of 900,000 to 1,000,000 naive cells, spiked Jurkat TCR RNA from one cell was reportedly detectable.

Sequencing input: naive CD8+ T cells from blood, with Jurkat cell RNA spiked in. Subset described: FACS-sorted CD8+CD4-CCR7+CD45RA+ naive T cells. The chain recombines TRBV6-2 or TRBV6-3 with TRBJ2-1, with no clear D. The source is a human donor in good health. Some libraries in this study had Jurkat cell RNA spiked in. In nucleotides, the CDR3 is TGTGCCAGCACCGATATCTCCTACAATGAGCAGTTCTTC. It is translated as CASTDISYNEQFF.